This entry is about one TCR beta chain. The antigen is not known. In germline, CDR1 is MNHEY, CDR2 SVGAGI. The CDR3 covers 13 residues. Trimming stripped 6 bases from V and 7 bases from J, with 13 bases between. The data originate from a study of cytomegalovirus exposure and HLA in healthy donors. Turning to the study itself: Samples from HLA-typed donors yielded around 85 million unique TCRs in an early data release.

A multiplex PCR was run with 60 Vbeta primers and 13 Jbeta primers. Using immunoSEQ multiplex PCR, the repertoire was profiled, and TCRdb retains in-frame clones only, with some absent. The data show about 150,000 clones, roughly 78% seen once. Study conclusions and caveats: Sequencing had likely introduced a cluster of highly shared sequence variants as an artifact. Later analysis identified about 17,000 TCR beta sequences associated with HLA alleles, using a false discovery rate threshold of 0.05. Researchers catalogued some 160 TCR beta chains as cytomegalovirus-associated.

This TCR came from a woman aged 45-65 years in good health and CMV-seropositive. The sample comprised PBMCs. This chain joins TRBV6-5 and TRBJ2-1; maybe TRBD2 (6 bases). The CDR3 coding sequence is TGTGCCAGCAGCCCGGGACTGAGAAATGAGCAGTTCTTC. Protein sequence: CASSPGLRNEQFF.